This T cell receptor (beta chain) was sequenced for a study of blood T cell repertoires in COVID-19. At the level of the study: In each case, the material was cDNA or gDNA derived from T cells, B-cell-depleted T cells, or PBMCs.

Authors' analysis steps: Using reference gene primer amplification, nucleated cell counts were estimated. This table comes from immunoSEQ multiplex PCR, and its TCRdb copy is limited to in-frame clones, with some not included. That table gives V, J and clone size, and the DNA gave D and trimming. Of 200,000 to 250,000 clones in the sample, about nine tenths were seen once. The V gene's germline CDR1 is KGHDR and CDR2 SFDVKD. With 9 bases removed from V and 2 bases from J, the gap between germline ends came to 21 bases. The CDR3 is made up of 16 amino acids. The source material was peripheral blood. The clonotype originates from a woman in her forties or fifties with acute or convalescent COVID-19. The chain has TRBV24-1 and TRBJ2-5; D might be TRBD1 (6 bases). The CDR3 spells CATSRRSRGFQETQYF. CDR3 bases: TGTGCCACCTCGCGCCGAAGCAGGGGTTTTCAAGAGACCCAGTACTTC.